What follows are 29 T cell receptor beta chains derived from one specimen sequenced in a study of blood T cell repertoires in COVID-19. The assay was immunoSEQ multiplex PCR, and TCRdb's table has in-frame clones only and misses some. The sample yields roughly 100,000 clones, 81% seen once. The sample was peripheral blood. The receptors stem from a man aged 55-75 years with acute or convalescent COVID-19.

The V gene is TRBV30, the J gene TRBJ1-5; possible D gene TRBD1, 5 bases. Trimming cost V 1 base and J 0 bases, with 7 bases left between them. The CDR3 length is 14 residues. Germline loops: CDR1 GTSNPN, CDR2 SVGIG (reference sequence). Here the CDR3 DNA reads TGTGCCTGGAGTGGGGGGGTTAGCAATCAGCCCCAGCATTTT. This encodes CAWSGGVSNQPQHF.

The V call is TRBV29-1, the J call TRBJ1-2; weak D call: TRBD1 (6 bases). The CDR3 loop spans 13 amino acids. Germline V CDR1 and CDR2: SQVTM, ANQGSEA. Trimming removed 0 bases at V and 2 bases at J, with 7 bases between. CDR3 protein: CSVEEQGNYGYTF. The CDR3 nucleotides read TGCAGCGTTGAAGAACAGGGAAACTATGGCTACACCTTC.

V is TRBV12-3 or TRBV12-4 and J is TRBJ1-1, with a possible D match to TRBD1 (6 bases). Trimming stripped 6 bases from V and 1 base from J, with 6 bases between. The CDR3 extends over 12 amino acids. The CDR3 region is CASRTGNTEAFF. The CDR3 nucleotides read TGTGCCAGCAGGACAGGGAACACTGAAGCTTTCTTT.

The chain employs TRBV7-9 and TRBJ2-1, with 9 nucleotides matching TRBD1. There are 14 residues in the CDR3. Germline CDR1 reads SEHNR; CDR2 reads FQNEAQ (reference sequence). With 5 bases clipped from V and 6 bases from J, the junction kept 5 bases outside the gene matches. CDR3: CASSAGTGTNEQFF. For the CDR3, the DNA is TGTGCCAGCAGCGCCGGGACAGGGACCAATGAGCAGTTCTTC.

In its sample, this clone was seen a few times. The chain combines TRBV30 with TRBJ2-1; 7 bases match TRBD2. The CDR3 consists of 16 residues. Germline V gives CDR1 GTSNPN, CDR2 SVGIG (reference sequence). Trimming at V came to 0 bases and at J to 3 bases, leaving 8 bases not matched to a gene. The CDR3 DNA follows: TGTGCCTGGAGTGTAACGGGCGGGGGTGGCTACAATGAGCAGTTCTTC. It codes for CAWSVTGGGGYNEQFF.

The chain carries TRBV2 and TRBJ1-5, with D hard to call. Germline V lookup: CDR1 SNHLY, CDR2 FYNNEI. The CDR3 consists of 14 residues. V lost 0 bases, J lost 4 bases, and 7 bases lay in between. The CDR3 sequence: CASSEAQWNQPQHF. CDR3 nucleotide sequence: TGTGCCAGCAGTGAAGCGCAGTGGAATCAGCCCCAGCATTTT.

The chain carries TRBV5-1 and TRBJ2-3; TRBD2 matches 9 bases. Germline V lookup: CDR1 SGHRS, CDR2 YFSETQ. The CDR3 runs 15 residues. Trimming took 0 bases from V and 5 from J; bases not matched to a gene: 4. The CDR3 sequence: CASSLGGGAVDTQYF. The DNA of the CDR3 is TGCGCCAGCAGCTTGGGCGGGGGGGCCGTAGATACGCAGTATTTT.

The V gene is TRBV10-1, the J gene TRBJ2-3; D possibly corresponds to TRBD2 (5 bases). V lost 5 bases, J lost 1 base, and 7 bases lay in between. Germline values: CDR1 WNHNN, CDR2 SYGVQD (reference sequence). The CDR3 has 13 residues. The chain's CDR3 is CASSLRGTDTQYF. Here the CDR3 DNA reads TGCGCCAGCAGTTTGAGGGGCACAGATACGCAGTATTTT.

The gene calls are TRBV7-8 and TRBJ2-1; a weak D match, TRBD2 (5 bases). V dropped 4 bases and J dropped 2 bases, with 6 bases sitting between them. The CDR3 contains 13 residues. The germline gives CDR1 SGHVS, CDR2 FQNEAQ. The CDR3: CASSSGAYNEQFF. DNA of the CDR3: TGTGCCAGCAGCTCCGGGGCCTACAATGAGCAGTTCTTC.

The rearrangement joins TRBV6-1 to TRBJ1-2; D is unresolved. From germline, CDR1 is MNHNS and CDR2 SASEGT. This CDR3 region has 12 residues. V was cut by 2 bases and J by 8 bases, with 9 bases left in between. The CDR3 DNA sequence: TGTGCCAGCAGTGAAAACGGGAGAGGCTACACCTTC. This sequence encodes CASSENGRGYTF.

V and J are TRBV30 and TRBJ1-2, with 10 bases that match TRBD1. This CDR3 region has 11 residues. In germline, CDR1 is GTSNPN, CDR2 SVGIG (reference sequence). Unmatched junction bases numbered 1, after V lost 5 bases and J lost 7 bases. The CDR3 DNA reads TGTGCCTGGGGACAGGGGGGTGGCTACACCTTC. Translating it yields CAWGQGGGYTF.

Here the CDR3 DNA reads TGTGCCAGCAGCTTAGTAGCTACTAGCACAGATACGCAGTATTTT. This gives the protein CASSLVATSTDTQYF. V and J are TRBV7-2 and TRBJ2-3; D is ambiguous. Deletions cut 1 base from V and 0 bases from J, with 8 bases between. Germline assignment: CDR1 SGHTA and CDR2 FQGNSA. The CDR3 has 15 residues.

Comment on this clone: Sequence at one end of the junction differs from germline and may be a read error. The chain recombines TRBV7-7 with TRBJ2-3; 9 positions agree with TRBD2. Germline loops: CDR1 SSHAT, CDR2 FNYEAQ (reference sequence). The CDR3 has 11 amino acids. In DNA, the CDR3 is TGTGCTAGCAGCGGGGGGGATACGCAGTATTTT. Encoded protein: CASSGGDTQYF.

This chain joins TRBV3-1 (or the pseudogene TRBV3-2) and TRBJ1-4, with TRBD1 matching 12 bases. The J segment lost 5 bases and the V segment lost 4 bases, leaving 5 bases of the junction unmatched. The CDR3 is 16 residues long. Germline V lookup: CDR1 LGHDT, CDR2 YNNKEL (reference sequence). The CDR3 sequence: CASSPGTGGENEKLFF. CDR3 nucleotide sequence: TGTGCCAGCAGCCCCGGGACAGGGGGCGAAAATGAAAAACTGTTTTTT.

The chain combines TRBV4-1 with TRBJ1-2; the D is unclear. Deletions cut 0 bases from V and 5 bases from J, with 13 bases between. In germline, CDR1 is MGHRA, CDR2 YSYEKL. This CDR3 is built from 15 residues. CDR3: CASSQDPQVIYGYTF. CDR3 bases: TGCGCCAGCAGCCAAGATCCCCAGGTGATTTATGGCTACACCTTC.

J is TRBJ1-1 and V is TRBV10-2; 7 nucleotides agree with TRBD1. V shed 5 bases and J 0 bases; nucleotides not matched to a gene: 3. Per the germline V gene, CDR1 is WSHSY and CDR2 is SAAADI. The CDR3 loop spans 14 amino acids. The CDR3 nucleotides are TGCGCCAGCAGTAACAGGGGCTTGAACACTGAAGCTTTCTTT. Protein product: CASSNRGLNTEAFF.

The chain joins TRBV9 to TRBJ2-5; 9 bases align to TRBD1. This CDR3 is built from 15 residues. The ends lost 0 bases at V and 4 bases at J; junction bases unmatched: 4. From germline, CDR1 is SGDLS and CDR2 YYNGEE. The CDR3 region is CASSVAGQGSETQYF. In DNA, the CDR3 is TGTGCCAGCAGCGTAGCTGGACAGGGGTCAGAGACCCAGTACTTC.

The chain combines TRBV28 with TRBJ1-1; TRBD1 is a possible D gene (5 bases). This CDR3 is 15 amino acids long. V was clipped by 7 bases and J by 5 bases, with 20 bases between them. The germline gives CDR1 MDHEN, CDR2 SYDVKM. The CDR3 nucleotides are TGTGCCAGCAACCCGGGACTCTTTTGGGGTACTGAAGCTTTCTTT. It specifies CASNPGLFWGTEAFF.

This clone was detected a few times. This rearrangement joins TRBV5-1 to TRBJ1-2; possibly TRBD1 for D (6 bases). Germline CDR1 SGHRS, CDR2 YFSETQ. This CDR3 is built from 15 residues. The V and J ends lost 0 bases and 6 bases respectively, with 15 bases between them. The CDR3 here is CASSLAPDSYNGYTF. In DNA form, the CDR3 reads TGCGCCAGCAGCTTGGCACCGGACAGCTATAATGGCTACACCTTC. Combining the CDR3 with reference TRBV5-1 and TRBJ1-2 gives the whole variable domain KAGVTQTPRYLIKTRGQQVTLSCSPISGHRSVSWYQQTPGQGLQFLFEYFSETQRNKGNFPGRFSGRQFSNSRSEMNVSTLELGDSALYLCASSLAPDSYNGYTFGSGTRLTVV.

This chain uses TRBV2 with TRBJ2-4, with unresolved D. V shed 7 bases and J shed 6 bases, with 7 bases lying between them. This CDR3 has 11 residues. Germline CDR1 reads SNHLY; CDR2 reads FYNNEI. The CDR3 DNA sequence: TGTGCCAGCAAGGAGAGAAACATTCAGTACTTC. Amino acid sequence: CASKERNIQYF. The whole variable domain, filled in from reference TRBV2 and TRBJ2-4, reads EPEVTQTPSHQVTQMGQEVILRCVPISNHLYFYWYRQILGQKVEFLVSFYNNEISEKSEIFDDQFSVERPDGSNFTLKIRSTKLEDSAMYFCASKERNIQYFGAGTRLSVL.

The rearrangement links TRBV11-2 to TRBJ2-1; 12 bases map to TRBD1. Germline V gene data show CDR1 as SGHAT and CDR2 as FQNNGV. This CDR3 comprises 15 residues. After removal of 3 bases from V and 4 bases from J, the junction contained 1 base not matched to a gene. This chain's CDR3 is CASSLGQGAYNEQFF. CDR3 nucleotide sequence: TGTGCCAGCAGCTTGGGACAGGGGGCGTACAATGAGCAGTTCTTC. Supplemented by reference TRBV11-2 and TRBJ2-1, the full variable domain reads EAGVAQSPRYKIIEKRQSVAFWCNPISGHATLYWYQQILGQGPKLLIQFQNNGVVDDSQLPKDRFSAERLKGVDSTLKIQPAKLEDSAVYLCASSLGQGAYNEQFFGPGTRLTVL.

The CDR3 bases are TGTGCCAGCATCACCCCGGGGTACGGGGAGCTGTTTTTT. Encoded protein: CASITPGYGELFF. The rearrangement uses TRBV12-3 or TRBV12-4 and TRBJ2-2; a weak D match, TRBD2 (5 bases). There are 13 residues in the CDR3. V lost 7 bases and J 7 bases, leaving 13 bases between the germline ends.

This clone showed up just a few times. This chain connects TRBV6-5 to TRBJ2-2, with D maybe TRBD2 (5 bases). V was shortened by 6 bases and J by 1 base, with 12 bases between the two germline ends. The CDR3 loop spans 15 amino acids. The germline V gene has CDR1 MNHEY and CDR2 SVGAGI. CDR3 amino acids: CASRLTGLNTGELFF. The CDR3, as DNA: TGTGCCAGCAGGTTGACGGGATTGAACACCGGGGAGCTGTTTTTT.

This clone came up a few times. V is TRBV4-1 and J is TRBJ1-5; the D is unclear. The CDR3 contains 14 residues. CDR1 is MGHRA, CDR2 YSYEKL, per germline. Trimming pared 4 bases from V and 0 bases from J, leaving 7 bases between. Here the CDR3 reads CASSLENSNQPQHF. The CDR3 region has the DNA TGCGCCAGCAGCCTCGAGAATAGCAATCAGCCCCAGCATTTT.

The V call is TRBV11-3, the J call TRBJ1-2, with D uncertain. The germline V gene encodes CDR1 SGHNT and CDR2 YENEEA. Trimming took 0 bases from V and 7 from J, leaving 15 bases between them. This CDR3 region has 15 residues. CDR3 nucleotides: TGTGCCAGCAGCTTAGATGGACTGATAACGAGTGGCTACACCTTC. Encoded protein: CASSLDGLITSGYTF.

V usage is TRBV5-8 and J usage is TRBJ1-2; D gene uncertain. The V end lost 0 bases, the J end lost 1 base, and 4 bases lay between the germline ends. The CDR3 extends over 13 amino acids. Germline V CDR1 and CDR2: SGHTS, YDEGEE. The CDR3 sequence is CASSLAGNYGYTF. The CDR3 region has the DNA TGTGCCAGCAGCTTGGCGGGTAACTATGGCTACACCTTC.

The chain joins TRBV4-3 to TRBJ1-1; the D is unclear. The V gene's germline CDR1 is LGHNA and CDR2 YSLEER. The ends were cut back, 6 bases at V and 0 bases at J, with 14 bases in the middle. The CDR3 extends over 15 amino acids. The CDR3 bases are TGCGCCAGCAGTTCCGAGGGTCGGATGAACACTGAAGCTTTCTTT. Encoded protein: CASSSEGRMNTEAFF.

This rearrangement joins TRBV5-1 to TRBJ1-1, with D possibly TRBD1 on 6 matching bases. The CDR3 is 14 residues long. The V end was cut by 2 bases, the J end by 3 bases, with 11 bases between. Looked up from germline, CDR1 is SGHRS and CDR2 is YFSETQ. The CDR3 DNA follows: TGCGCCAGCAGCTTTGTGACAGGAGACACTGAAGCTTTCTTT. This encodes CASSFVTGDTEAFF. Drawing the rest from reference TRBV5-1 and TRBJ1-1, the complete variable domain is KAGVTQTPRYLIKTRGQQVTLSCSPISGHRSVSWYQQTPGQGLQFLFEYFSETQRNKGNFPGRFSGRQFSNSRSEMNVSTLELGDSALYLCASSFVTGDTEAFFGQGTRLTVV.

The chain is built from TRBV11-2 and TRBJ2-4, with TRBD1 as a possible D gene (5 bases). Germline V gene sequence: CDR1 SGHAT, CDR2 FQNNGV. The length of the CDR3 is 14 residues. Trimming removed 0 bases at V and 13 bases at J, with 16 bases between. The CDR3 region has the DNA TGTGCCAGCAGCTTAGACCACCTCGAACAGGTGCAGTACTTC. As protein: CASSLDHLEQVQYF.